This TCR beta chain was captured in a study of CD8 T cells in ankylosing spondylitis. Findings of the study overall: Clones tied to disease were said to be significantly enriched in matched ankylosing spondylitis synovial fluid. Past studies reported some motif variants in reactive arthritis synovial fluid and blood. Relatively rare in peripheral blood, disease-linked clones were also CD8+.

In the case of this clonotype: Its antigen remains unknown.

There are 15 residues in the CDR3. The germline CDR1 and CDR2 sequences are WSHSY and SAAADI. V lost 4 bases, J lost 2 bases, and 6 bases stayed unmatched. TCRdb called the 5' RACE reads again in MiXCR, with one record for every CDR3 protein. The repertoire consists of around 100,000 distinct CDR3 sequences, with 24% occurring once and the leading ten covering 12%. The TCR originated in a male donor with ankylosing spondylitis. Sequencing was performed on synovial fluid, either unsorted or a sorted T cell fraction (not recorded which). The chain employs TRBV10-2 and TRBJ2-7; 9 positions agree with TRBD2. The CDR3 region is CASSGLAAVPYEQYF. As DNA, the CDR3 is TGCGCCAGCAGTGGACTAGCGGCCGTCCCCTACGAGCAGTACTTC.